Each of the 16 T cell receptor beta chains below was sequenced from the same sample in a study of cytomegalovirus exposure and HLA in healthy donors. The PCR made use of 60 Vbeta and 13 Jbeta primers. Sequencing used immunoSEQ multiplex PCR; TCRdb keeps in-frame clones, though not all of them. The repertoire holds more than 90,000 clones, with about four fifths as singletons. Sequencing was performed on PBMCs. The receptor set was obtained from a woman younger than 30 in good health and CMV-seropositive.

This sequence joins TRBV4-2 and TRBJ2-3, with TRBD2 identical over 7 bases. V gave up 1 base and J gave up 5 bases; unmatched junction bases: 6. The CDR3 runs 15 residues. Germline-derived CDR1 and CDR2 are LGHNA and YNFKEQ. The CDR3 sequence is CASSQGASGLDTQYF. The CDR3 DNA reads TGTGCCAGCAGCCAAGGGGCTAGCGGATTAGATACGCAGTATTTT.

The V gene is TRBV18, the J gene TRBJ2-7, with 7 bases that match TRBD1. This CDR3 has 14 amino acids. The germline CDR1 and CDR2 sequences are KGHSH and LQKENI. V trimming: 0 bases; J trimming: 5 bases; junction bases outside the gene matches: 4. CDR3: CASSPPTGTHEQYF. In nucleotides, the CDR3 is TGTGCCAGCTCACCACCGACAGGGACACACGAGCAGTACTTC.

This clone was found once. The chain has TRBV9 and TRBJ2-3; 8 bases match TRBD1. V trimming: 2 bases; J trimming: 5 bases; junction bases outside the gene matches: 10. CDR1 is SGDLS, CDR2 YYNGEE, per germline. The CDR3 is 16 residues long. CDR3 bases: TGTGCCAGCAGCGTTGGTGTCAGGGGGCTTAGAGATACGCAGTATTTT. Translated, it gives CASSVGVRGLRDTQYF.

As for this clone: Other DNA sequences of this sample code for an identical CDR3. The chain recombines TRBV6-1 with TRBJ1-1, with D hard to call. Trimming removed 3 bases at V and 1 base at J, with 6 bases between. Looked up from germline, CDR1 is MNHNS and CDR2 is SASEGT. The CDR3 has 13 amino acids. CDR3 coding DNA: TGTGCCAGCAGTGATCGGGGGAACACTGAAGCTTTCTTT. Amino acids: CASSDRGNTEAFF.

The rearrangement links TRBV5-1 to TRBJ1-4, with 9 nucleotides matching TRBD1. Trimming removed 5 bases from V and 7 bases from J; junction bases left unmatched: 9. Germline V gene data show CDR1 as SGHRS and CDR2 as YFSETQ. The CDR3 totals 15 residues. This CDR3 is CASSPDRGGSEKLFF. CDR3 DNA sequence: TGCGCCAGCAGTCCGGACAGGGGAGGAAGTGAAAAACTGTTTTTT.

The V gene is TRBV4-2, the J gene TRBJ1-3; 9 nucleotides match TRBD1. The CDR3 spans 15 residues. The J segment lost 8 bases and the V segment lost 0 bases, leaving 5 bases of the junction unmatched. Germline assignment: CDR1 LGHNA and CDR2 YNFKEQ. CDR3 sequence reads: CASSQETGGSDTIYF. CDR3 coding DNA: TGTGCCAGCAGCCAAGAGACAGGGGGGTCTGACACCATATATTTT.

The chain carries TRBV30 and TRBJ1-5; D perhaps matches TRBD1 (6 bases). The V and J ends lost 0 bases and 7 bases respectively, with 13 bases between them. CDR3 length: 14 residues. CDR1 is GTSNPN and CDR2 is SVGIG in the germline V gene (reference sequence). This CDR3 is CAWSVGAGHQPQHF. CDR3 DNA: TGTGCCTGGAGTGTGGGGGCAGGGCACCAGCCCCAGCATTTT.

This chain joins TRBV2 and TRBJ2-1, with 10 bases lining up with TRBD2. This CDR3 has 15 residues. CDR1 SNHLY and CDR2 FYNNEI come from the germline V gene. J gave up 5 bases and V 4 bases, and 5 bases lay outside the gene matches. CDR3 DNA sequence: TGTGCCAGCAGTGCCGGGACTAGCGCGCACAATGAGCAGTTCTTC. Translated, it gives CASSAGTSAHNEQFF.

This clone has a handful of counts. The chain recombines TRBV2 with TRBJ2-5; TRBD1 aligns across 9 bases. In germline, CDR1 is SNHLY, CDR2 FYNNEI. CDR3 size: 16 residues. The V segment lost 3 bases and the J segment 4 bases; nucleotides outside the gene matches: 9. The CDR3 region has the DNA TGTGCCAGCAGTGACCCGGGACAGGGATACAGAGAGACCCAGTACTTC. This gives the protein CASSDPGQGYRETQYF.

The chain has TRBV25-1 and TRBJ1-1; TRBD1 matches 7 bases. J lost 0 bases, V lost 2 bases, and 6 bases had no gene match. Germline-derived CDR1 and CDR2 are MGHDK and SYGVNS. CDR3 size: 16 residues. CDR3 sequence reads: CASSEIGGWVNTEAFF. CDR3 sequence (DNA): TGTGCCAGCAGTGAAATAGGGGGCTGGGTGAACACTGAAGCTTTCTTT.

The CDR3, as DNA: TGTGCCAGCAAAAGGGCAGGGGGCTCAGGCACTGAAGCTTTCTTT. The encoded protein is CASKRAGGSGTEAFF. The chain has TRBV9 and TRBJ1-1; 8 bases agree with TRBD1. The CDR3 runs 15 residues. The germline gives CDR1 SGDLS, CDR2 YYNGEE. After removal of 6 bases from V and 4 bases from J, the junction contained 11 bases not matched to a gene.

This chain links TRBV5-1 with TRBJ1-2; maybe TRBD1 (5 bases). CDR3 length equals 17 residues. V lost 1 base, J lost 4 bases, and 20 bases lay in between. Looked up from germline, CDR1 is SGHRS and CDR2 is YFSETQ. CDR3 in amino acids: CASSLLEGTASGYGYTF. The CDR3 DNA reads TGCGCCAGCAGCTTGTTGGAGGGGACGGCATCGGGCTATGGCTACACCTTC.

This chain uses TRBV11-3 with TRBJ2-1; 7 bases are a match to TRBD1. The CDR3 has 16 residues. Germline values: CDR1 SGHNT, CDR2 YENEEA. The trim removed 1 base at V and 5 bases at J, leaving 8 bases unmatched. The CDR3, as DNA: TGTGCCAGCAGCTTAGGGCAGGGGGTAGGGGACAATGAGCAGTTCTTC. It translates to CASSLGQGVGDNEQFF.

The genes are TRBV19 and TRBJ1-2; 9 bases map to TRBD1. The CDR3 totals 15 residues. The V and J ends lost 4 bases and 3 bases, in that order; junction bases with no gene match: 6. Germline lookup yields CDR1 LNHDA and CDR2 SQIVND (reference sequence). CDR3 in amino acids: CASSTQRTGDYGYTF. The DNA of the CDR3 is TGTGCCAGTAGTACCCAAAGGACAGGGGACTATGGCTACACCTTC.

This clone was observed a single time. The J gene is TRBJ1-1, the V gene TRBV18; D is undetermined. CDR3 length equals 16 residues. In germline, CDR1 is KGHSH, CDR2 LQKENI. Trimming left V 4 bases short and J 4 bases short, with 19 bases between. The CDR3 DNA is TGTGCCAGCTCACAAGCCCCCCCGACCCCGGGCACTGAAGCTTTCTTT. This codes for CASSQAPPTPGTEAFF.

The gene calls are TRBV4-1 and TRBJ2-5, with D possibly being TRBD1 (5 bases). Trimming took off 7 bases at V and 2 bases at J, with 14 bases between the two ends. Looked up from germline, CDR1 is MGHRA and CDR2 is YSYEKL. The CDR3 spans 14 residues. The CDR3 sequence: CASTPIAGQETQYF. In nucleotides, the CDR3 is TGCGCCAGCACCCCGATTGCAGGGCAAGAGACCCAGTACTTC.